The 3 T cell receptor beta chains in this list originate from one sample, sequenced in a study of human T cells and chemical hapten exposure. As for time point: patch test 2, 6 weeks after DPC sensitization. Treatment denoted: therapeutic diphenylcyclopropenone sensitization with weekly scalp DPC. One entry per CDR3 protein results from TCRdb running MiXCR on the RACE reads. The table shows some 150,000 distinct CDR3 sequences, with about 12% occurring only once. The sample in question was whole blood, obtained in connection with sensitization to the hapten diphenylcyclopropenone (DPC). The receptors were gathered from a woman aged 45-65 years with alopecia areata. Some clones in this sample may be carry-over from other donors' samples.

The chain joins TRBV20-1 to TRBJ1-5, with TRBD1 identical over 8 bases. CDR1 and CDR2 from the germline V gene are DFQATT and SNEGSKA (reference sequence). There are 13 residues in the CDR3. The V segment lost 5 bases and the J segment 3 bases; nucleotides outside the gene matches: 3. This CDR3 is CSADRGNNQPQHF. For the CDR3, the DNA is TGCAGTGCTGACAGGGGTAACAATCAGCCCCAGCATTTT.

There are a few counts of this clonotype. The chain has TRBV7-9 and TRBJ1-2; 10 bases line up with TRBD1. The CDR3 length is 16 residues. Germline values: CDR1 SEHNR, CDR2 FQNEAQ (reference sequence). V was clipped by 5 bases and J by 3 bases; unmatched bases: 9. The CDR3 is CASSSFDRGRYYGYTF. CDR3 sequence (DNA): TGTGCCAGCAGCAGCTTCGACAGGGGGCGATACTATGGCTACACCTTC.

This clonotype came up a few times. The chain uses TRBV29-1 and TRBJ2-5, with TRBD1 matching 9 bases. Germline V lookup: CDR1 SQVTM, CDR2 ANQGSEA. CDR3 length equals 14 residues. The V gene end was trimmed by 4 bases and the J gene end by 0 bases; junction bases not matched to a gene: 3. The CDR3 region is CSVVGQGNQETQYF. The CDR3 coding sequence is TGCAGCGTTGTGGGACAGGGAAACCAAGAGACCCAGTACTTC.